This T cell receptor beta chain is drawn from a study of blood T cell repertoires in COVID-19. About the study: Collection of acute and convalescent COVID-19 samples took place in the United States, Italy and Spain. PBMCs, B-cell-depleted T cells, or T cells were the source of the cDNA or gDNA that made up the material.

This clone has more than one count but fewer than ten. Original analysis: Nucleated cell number was recorded as an estimate derived from reference gene primer amplification. The data were produced by immunoSEQ multiplex PCR, yet TCRdb's version contains in-frame clones alone and is incomplete. That table is the source of V, J and clone size, and D and trimming were worked out from the DNA. Among about 100,000 clones listed, 80% to 90% were seen once. This clonotype was sampled from a man between 60 and 70 years old with acute or convalescent COVID-19. The sample comprised peripheral blood.

This CDR3 is CAIRATGTNTEAFF. In DNA form, the CDR3 reads TGTGCCATCAGAGCGACAGGGACGAACACTGAAGCTTTCTTT. The chain couples TRBV10-3 to TRBJ1-1; 7 bases line up with TRBD1. Germline V gene data show CDR1 as ENHRY and CDR2 as SYGVKD. V lost 6 bases to trimming and J lost 1 base; unmatched junction nucleotides: 5. There are 14 residues in the CDR3.